This T cell receptor beta chain is from a study of blood T cells in healthy people across ages. The donors, healthy Caucasians from Russia, were aged roughly 6 to 90. A second about 7 to 11 cycle PCR used barcoded and J-beta primers. TCRdb redid the calling of the 5' RACE reads with MiXCR, one entry per CDR3 protein. The sample includes more than 1,000,000 distinct CDR3 sequences, approximately 26% of them seen just once. This clonotype was observed a few times. Trimming removed 4 bases from V and 9 bases from J, with 13 bases in between. CDR1 is MNHEY and CDR2 is SVGAGI in the germline V gene. The CDR3 totals 13 residues. The same sample was also studied in work on T cells of mothers and their children. As that study records: It was found that thymic selection shapes TCR recombination output similarly in related and unrelated pairs. No clone of persistent microchimeric T cells was detected.

The clonotype comes from a girl aged 2-9 years in good health. The source material was blood. The rearrangement uses TRBV6-5 and TRBJ1-5; weak D call: TRBD1 (5 bases). The CDR3 nucleotides read TGTGCCAGCAGTTGGGGTCAGGGAGCGCCCCAGCATTTT. Its translation is CASSWGQGAPQHF.